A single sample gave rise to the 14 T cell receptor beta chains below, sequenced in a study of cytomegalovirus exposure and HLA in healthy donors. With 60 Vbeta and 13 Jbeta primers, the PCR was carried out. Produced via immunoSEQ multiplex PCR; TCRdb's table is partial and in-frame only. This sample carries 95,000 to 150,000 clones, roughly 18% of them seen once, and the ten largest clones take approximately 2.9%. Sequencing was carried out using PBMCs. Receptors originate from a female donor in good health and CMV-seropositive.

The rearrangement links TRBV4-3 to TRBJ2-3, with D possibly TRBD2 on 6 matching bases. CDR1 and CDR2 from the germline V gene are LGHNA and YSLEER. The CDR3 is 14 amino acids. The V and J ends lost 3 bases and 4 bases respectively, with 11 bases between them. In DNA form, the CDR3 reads TGCGCCAGCAGCCAGAACCCTAGCGCAGATACGCAGTATTTT. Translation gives CASSQNPSADTQYF.

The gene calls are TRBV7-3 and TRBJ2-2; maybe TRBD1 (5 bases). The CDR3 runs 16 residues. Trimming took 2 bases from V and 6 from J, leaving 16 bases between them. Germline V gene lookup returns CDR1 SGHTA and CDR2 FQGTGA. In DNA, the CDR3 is TGTGCCAGCAGCTTAGAAGGGGCCCCCTTAGCCGGGGAGCTGTTTTTT. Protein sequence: CASSLEGAPLAGELFF.

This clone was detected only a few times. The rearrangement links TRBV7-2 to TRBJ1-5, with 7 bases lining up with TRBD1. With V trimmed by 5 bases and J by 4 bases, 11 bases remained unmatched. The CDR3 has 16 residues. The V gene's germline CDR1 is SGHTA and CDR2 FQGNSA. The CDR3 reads CASSPVQGRLNQPQHF. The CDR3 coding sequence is TGTGCCAGCAGCCCTGTACAGGGGCGGTTGAATCAGCCCCAGCATTTT.

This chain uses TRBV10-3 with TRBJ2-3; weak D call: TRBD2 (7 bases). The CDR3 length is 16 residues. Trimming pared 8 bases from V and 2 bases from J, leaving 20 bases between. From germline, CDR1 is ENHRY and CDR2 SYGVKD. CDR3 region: CAISRGGGEDTDTQYF. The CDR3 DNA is TGTGCCATCTCCCGCGGCGGGGGCGAGGACACAGATACGCAGTATTTT.

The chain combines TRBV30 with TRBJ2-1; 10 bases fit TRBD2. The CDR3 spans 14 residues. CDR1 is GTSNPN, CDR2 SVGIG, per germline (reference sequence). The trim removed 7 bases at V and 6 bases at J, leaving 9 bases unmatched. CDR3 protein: CAYISGGAFNEQFF. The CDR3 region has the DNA TGTGCCTACATCAGCGGGGGGGCCTTCAATGAGCAGTTCTTC. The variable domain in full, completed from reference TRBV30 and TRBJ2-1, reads SQTIHQWPATLVQPVGSPLSLECTVEGTSNPNLYWYRQAAGRGLQLLFYSVGIGQISSEVPQNLSASRPQDRQFILSSKKLLLSDSGFYLCAYISGGAFNEQFFGPGTRLTVL.

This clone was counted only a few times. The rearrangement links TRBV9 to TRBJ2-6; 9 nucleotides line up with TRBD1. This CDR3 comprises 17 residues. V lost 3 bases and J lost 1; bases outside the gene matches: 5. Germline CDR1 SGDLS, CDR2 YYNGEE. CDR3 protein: CASSGGQGGSGANVLTF. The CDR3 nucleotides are TGTGCCAGCAGCGGGGGACAGGGAGGATCTGGGGCCAACGTCCTGACTTTC. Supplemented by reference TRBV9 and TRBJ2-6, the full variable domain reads DSGVTQTPKHLITATGQRVTLRCSPRSGDLSVYWYQQSLDQGLQFLIQYYNGEERAKGNILERFSAQQFPDLHSELNLSSLELGDSALYFCASSGGQGGSGANVLTFGAGSRLTVL.

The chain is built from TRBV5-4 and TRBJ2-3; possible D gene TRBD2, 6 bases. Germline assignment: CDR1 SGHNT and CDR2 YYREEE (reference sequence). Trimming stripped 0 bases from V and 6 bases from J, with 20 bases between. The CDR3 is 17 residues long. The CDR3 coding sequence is TGTGCCAGCAGCTTGGCCCCTAGCGTCGCAGGCAAGGATACGCAGTATTTT. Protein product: CASSLAPSVAGKDTQYF.

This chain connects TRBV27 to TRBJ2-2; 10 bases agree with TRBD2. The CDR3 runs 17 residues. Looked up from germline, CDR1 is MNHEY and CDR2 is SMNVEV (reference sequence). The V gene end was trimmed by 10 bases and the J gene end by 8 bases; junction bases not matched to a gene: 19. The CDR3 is CATHLREREGHKGELFF. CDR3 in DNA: TGTGCCACTCACCTCCGAGAGCGGGAGGGCCATAAAGGGGAGCTGTTTTTT.

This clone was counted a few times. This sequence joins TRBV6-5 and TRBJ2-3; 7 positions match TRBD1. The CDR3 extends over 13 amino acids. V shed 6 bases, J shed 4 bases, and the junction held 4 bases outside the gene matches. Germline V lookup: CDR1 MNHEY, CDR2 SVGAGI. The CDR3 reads CASSQTGSDTQYF. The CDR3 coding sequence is TGTGCCAGCAGCCAGACAGGGTCAGATACGCAGTATTTT.

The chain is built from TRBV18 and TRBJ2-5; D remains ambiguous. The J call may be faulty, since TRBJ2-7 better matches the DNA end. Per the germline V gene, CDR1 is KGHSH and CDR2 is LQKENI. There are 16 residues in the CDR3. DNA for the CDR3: TGTGCCAGCTCACCACTTTTAATGGCCGCGAGCGACGAGCAGTACTTC. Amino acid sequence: CASSPLLMAASDEQYF.

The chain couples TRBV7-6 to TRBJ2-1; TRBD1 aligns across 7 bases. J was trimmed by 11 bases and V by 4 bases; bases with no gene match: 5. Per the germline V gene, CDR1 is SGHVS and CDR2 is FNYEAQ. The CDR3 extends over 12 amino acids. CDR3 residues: CASSSGQPKQFF. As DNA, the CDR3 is TGTGCCAGCAGCTCGGGACAGCCTAAGCAGTTCTTC.

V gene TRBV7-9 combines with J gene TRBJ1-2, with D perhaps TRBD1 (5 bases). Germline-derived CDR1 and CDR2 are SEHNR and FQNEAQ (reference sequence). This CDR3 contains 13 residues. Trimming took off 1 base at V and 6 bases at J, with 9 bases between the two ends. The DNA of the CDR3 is TGTGCCAGCAGCTTAGTTAGCAGGGATGGCTACACCTTC. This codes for CASSLVSRDGYTF.

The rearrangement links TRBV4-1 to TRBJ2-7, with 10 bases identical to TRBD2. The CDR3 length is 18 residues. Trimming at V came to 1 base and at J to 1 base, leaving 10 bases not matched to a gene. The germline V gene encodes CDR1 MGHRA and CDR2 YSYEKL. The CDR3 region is CASSQAYSTSGFSYEQYF. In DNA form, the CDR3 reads TGCGCCAGCAGCCAAGCCTACTCGACTAGCGGGTTTTCCTACGAGCAGTACTTC.

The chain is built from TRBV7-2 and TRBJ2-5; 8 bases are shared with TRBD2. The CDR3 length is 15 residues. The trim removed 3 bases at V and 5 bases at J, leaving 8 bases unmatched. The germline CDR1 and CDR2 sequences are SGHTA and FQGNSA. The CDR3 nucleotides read TGTGCCAGCAGCTTCGGACTAGCCCAGTGGGAGACCCAGTACTTC. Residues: CASSFGLAQWETQYF. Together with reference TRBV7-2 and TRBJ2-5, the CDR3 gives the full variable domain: GAGVSQSPSNKVTEKGKDVELRCDPISGHTALYWYRQSLGQGLEFLIYFQGNSAPDKSGLPSDRFSAERTGGSVSTLTIQRTQQEDSAVYLCASSFGLAQWETQYFGPGTRLLVL.